Each of the 27 T cell receptor beta chains below was sequenced from the same sample in a study of type 1 regulatory T cells. From the reads, TCRdb called clonotypes with MiXCR, one entry per CDR3 protein. The sample gives around 65,000 distinct CDR3 sequences, approximately 47% of which show up once; about 2% is in the top ten. Their antigens are not known. Sequences were obtained from cultured non-Tr1 T cells, either the whole culture or a sorted T cell fraction (not recorded which). All receptors derive from a human donor in good health.

This chain connects TRBV7-2 to TRBJ2-5; 8 bases map to TRBD1. The CDR3 has 16 amino acids. Per germline, CDR1 SGHTA and CDR2 FQGNSA. J was trimmed by 1 base and V by 5 bases; bases with no gene match: 9. The CDR3 region has the DNA TGTGCCAGCAGCGCGGGACAGGCGAAGACCCAAGAGACCCAGTACTTC. Translation gives CASSAGQAKTQETQYF.

The V and J genes are TRBV2 and TRBJ1-1, with D uncertain. CDR1 and CDR2 (germline): SNHLY, FYNNEI. CDR3 length: 14 amino acids. V was pared by 8 bases and J by 5 bases, with 18 bases between. The CDR3 region is CASGNGVLNTEAFF. The CDR3 DNA follows: TGTGCCAGCGGAAACGGCGTCCTCAATACTGAAGCTTTCTTT.

The rearrangement uses TRBV5-1 and TRBJ2-7, with a tentative D call TRBD1 (6 bases). The germline CDR1 and CDR2 sequences are SGHRS and YFSETQ. V gave up 1 base and J gave up 0 bases, with 11 bases separating them. There are 15 residues in the CDR3. The chain's CDR3 is CASSLNTGLSYEQYF. The CDR3 DNA follows: TGCGCCAGCAGCTTGAACACAGGGCTCTCCTACGAGCAGTACTTC.

The chain links TRBV12-3 or TRBV12-4 to TRBJ1-3, with D possibly being TRBD1 (5 bases). This CDR3 region has 14 residues. With 3 bases removed from V and 1 base from J, the gap between germline ends came to 7 bases. The CDR3: CASSFGGSGNTIYF. The CDR3 coding sequence is TGTGCCAGCAGTTTCGGGGGTTCTGGAAACACCATATATTTT.

This clonotype appeared many times. This rearrangement joins TRBV5-1 to TRBJ2-5; TRBD1 agrees at 11 bases. The trim removed 4 bases at V and 2 bases at J, leaving 7 bases unmatched. Per the germline V gene, CDR1 is SGHRS and CDR2 is YFSETQ. The CDR3 is 16 amino acids. This CDR3 reads CASSGGTGGAQETQYF. CDR3 in DNA: TGCGCCAGCAGCGGCGGGACAGGGGGAGCGCAAGAGACCCAGTACTTC.

This sequence joins TRBV9 and TRBJ2-1, with TRBD2 matching 8 bases. This CDR3 has 16 residues. The V gene end was trimmed by 4 bases and the J gene end by 3 bases; junction bases not matched to a gene: 9. Per the germline V gene, CDR1 is SGDLS and CDR2 is YYNGEE. The CDR3 region has the DNA TGTGCCAGCAGCCCCCCCGGGAGGGACCACTACAATGAGCAGTTCTTC. Translated, it gives CASSPPGRDHYNEQFF. Combining the CDR3 with reference TRBV9 and TRBJ2-1 gives the whole variable domain DSGVTQTPKHLITATGQRVTLRCSPRSGDLSVYWYQQSLDQGLQFLIQYYNGEERAKGNILERFSAQQFPDLHSELNLSSLELGDSALYFCASSPPGRDHYNEQFFGPGTRLTVL.

The table lists this clonotype with a few counts. The chain carries TRBV5-1 and TRBJ2-7; TRBD2 matches at 11 bases. V lost 3 bases to trimming and J lost 3 bases; unmatched junction nucleotides: 8. CDR1 SGHRS and CDR2 YFSETQ come from the germline V gene. This CDR3 has 16 amino acids. CDR3 sequence (DNA): TGCGCCAGCAGCTGGACCCTTAGCGGGGGGGGCTACGAGCAGTACTTC. Translated, it gives CASSWTLSGGGYEQYF.

V usage is TRBV12-3 or TRBV12-4 and J usage is TRBJ1-6, with D tentatively TRBD1 (6 bases). The CDR3 extends over 16 amino acids. The V end lost 6 bases, the J end lost 0 bases, and 12 bases lay between the germline ends. CDR3 sequence (DNA): TGTGCCAGCAGACCCACAGGGAGCTCCTATAATTCACCCCTCCACTTT. Translation gives CASRPTGSSYNSPLHF.

This CDR3 reads CSASGGLDTQYF. In DNA, the CDR3 is TGCAGTGCTAGCGGGGGTTTGGATACGCAGTATTTT. This sequence joins TRBV20-1 and TRBJ2-3, with TRBD2 as a possible D gene (6 bases). V was cut by 3 bases and J by 6 bases, with 10 bases left in between. There are 12 residues in the CDR3. The germline V gene encodes CDR1 DFQATT and CDR2 SNEGSKA (reference sequence).

The chain combines TRBV12-3 or TRBV12-4 with TRBJ2-3, with D possibly being TRBD1 or TRBD2 (5 bases each). The CDR3 sequence is 15 residues long. V was shortened by 3 bases and J by 3 bases, with 13 bases between the two germline ends. Here the CDR3 reads CASSLGVTNTDTQYF. In DNA, the CDR3 is TGTGCCAGCAGTTTGGGGGTGACAAATACAGATACGCAGTATTTT.

This clonotype occurred a few times. The chain employs TRBV28 and TRBJ2-7, with 10 bases fitting TRBD1. CDR3 size: 17 residues. Germline V CDR1 and CDR2: MDHEN, SYDVKM. V shed 6 bases and J 4 bases; nucleotides not matched to a gene: 15. CDR3 protein: CASSLTSLDRGHYEQYF. Here the CDR3 DNA reads TGTGCCAGCAGCCTAACCTCCCTAGACAGGGGGCATTACGAGCAGTACTTC.

On this clonotype itself: A much larger clone lies one base from this, so it may be a read error. J is TRBJ1-2 and V is TRBV7-2; 7 nucleotides match TRBD1. CDR3 length: 14 amino acids. From germline, CDR1 is SGHTA and CDR2 FQGNSA. The CDR3 DNA follows: TGTGCCAGCAGCCCCGACAGGGAAAACTATGGCGACACCTTC. Protein: CASSPDRENYGDTF. Full variable domain (outside the CDR3, taken from reference TRBV7-2 and TRBJ1-2): GAGVSQSPSNKVTEKGKDVELRCDPISGHTALYWYRQSLGQGLEFLIYFQGNSAPDKSGLPSDRFSAERTGGSVSTLTIQRTQQEDSAVYLCASSPDRENYGDTFGSGTRLTVV.

This chain uses TRBV7-9 with TRBJ1-1; TRBD1 agrees at 7 bases. CDR1 and CDR2 from the germline V gene are SEHNR and FQNEAQ (reference sequence). The CDR3 length is 14 residues. V shed 4 bases, J shed 0 bases, and the junction held 2 bases outside the gene matches. CDR3 region: CASSSQGLNTEAFF. The CDR3 DNA is TGTGCCAGCAGCTCACAGGGGCTGAACACTGAAGCTTTCTTT.

The chain carries TRBV6-5 and TRBJ1-2; 8 bases agree with TRBD1. The ends lost 4 bases at V and 13 bases at J; junction bases unmatched: 11. Germline loops: CDR1 MNHEY, CDR2 SVGAGI. This CDR3 has 13 amino acids. This chain's CDR3 is CASSSLGQGVGTF. In DNA form, the CDR3 reads TGTGCCAGCAGTTCCCTCGGACAGGGTGTCGGCACCTTC.

The chain carries TRBV19 and TRBJ1-6; 7 nucleotides agree with TRBD1. CDR3 length: 14 amino acids. The germline CDR1 and CDR2 sequences are LNHDA and SQIVND (reference sequence). Germline trimming cut 5 bases from V and 10 bases from J; bases unmatched to any gene: 8. Here the CDR3 reads CASSARQGGSPLHF. In nucleotides, the CDR3 is TGTGCCAGTAGTGCTCGACAGGGAGGGTCACCCCTCCACTTT.

This chain connects TRBV28 to TRBJ2-1, with 10 bases identical to TRBD2. V lost 5 bases to trimming and J lost 7 bases; unmatched junction nucleotides: 2. CDR1 and CDR2 (germline): MDHEN, SYDVKM. CDR3 size: 13 residues. CDR3 region: CASSLAGVNEQFF. In nucleotides, the CDR3 is TGTGCCAGCAGTCTAGCGGGGGTAAATGAGCAGTTCTTC.

This chain connects TRBV10-3 to TRBJ2-6; D is perhaps TRBD2 (5 bases). This CDR3 region has 17 residues. Trimming removed 0 bases from V and 7 bases from J, with 16 bases in between. Germline values: CDR1 ENHRY, CDR2 SYGVKD. CDR3 DNA: TGTGCCATCAGTGAGTCGGAAGCTGAGGGCAGTGCCAACGTCCTGACTTTC. Translation gives CAISESEAEGSANVLTF.

This clonotype was seen more than once but under ten times. V usage is TRBV12-3 or TRBV12-4 and J usage is TRBJ1-5, with a weak D call TRBD1 (6 bases). V was shortened by 5 bases and J by 3 bases, with 11 bases between the two germline ends. This CDR3 comprises 14 residues. This CDR3 reads CASSRQDFNQPQHF. CDR3 nucleotide sequence: TGTGCCAGCAGTCGACAGGACTTCAATCAGCCCCAGCATTTT.

The rearrangement joins TRBV24-1 to TRBJ2-7; 7 nucleotides match TRBD1. The CDR3 length is 13 residues. Germline loops: CDR1 KGHDR, CDR2 SFDVKD. V was pared by 10 bases and J by 6 bases, with 11 bases of the junction left unmatched. The DNA for the CDR3 is TGTGCCACGGATCCGGGACAGTGTATCGAGCAGTACTTC. The encoded protein is CATDPGQCIEQYF.

In this sample, this clonotype turned up a few times. This chain joins TRBV18 and TRBJ2-1; 8 nucleotides agree with TRBD1. Unmatched junction bases numbered 6, after V lost 3 bases and J lost 5 bases. The CDR3 length is 15 residues. CDR1 and CDR2 from the germline V gene are KGHSH and LQKENI. CDR3 in amino acids: CASSPRDRPNNEQFF. The CDR3, as DNA: TGTGCCAGCTCACCCCGGGACAGGCCAAACAATGAGCAGTTCTTC.

J is TRBJ1-2 and V is TRBV20-1; D may be TRBD1 (5 bases). The germline gives CDR1 DFQATT, CDR2 SNEGSKA (reference sequence). Deletions cut 5 bases from V and 7 bases from J, with 20 bases between. The CDR3 totals 14 residues. The DNA of the CDR3 is TGCAGTGCTCCCTTCACCGGGACCCCGGGTGGCTACACCTTC. Residues: CSAPFTGTPGGYTF.

V gene TRBV20-1 combines with J gene TRBJ2-2; D is unclear. The V end was cut by 1 base, the J end by 1 base, with 4 bases between. The CDR3 spans 13 residues. Germline-derived CDR1 and CDR2 are DFQATT and SNEGSKA (reference sequence). The DNA of the CDR3 is TGCAGTGCTAGAGCAGGGAACACCGGGGAGCTGTTTTTT. Encoded protein: CSARAGNTGELFF.

By sample fraction, this clonotype is medium-sized. J is TRBJ1-5 and V is TRBV12-3 or TRBV12-4; TRBD1 is a possible D gene (5 bases). Trimming cost V 0 bases and J 0 bases, with 9 bases left between them. This CDR3 comprises 16 residues. CDR3 sequence (DNA): TGTGCCAGCAGTTTAGCGGCAGGGCTTAGCAATCAGCCCCAGCATTTT. This sequence encodes CASSLAAGLSNQPQHF.

CDR3 residues: CAWSVLGRGQPQHF. The CDR3 nucleotides read TGTGCCTGGAGTGTACTGGGGCGAGGTCAGCCCCAGCATTTT. This chain links TRBV30 with TRBJ1-5, with TRBD1 as a possible D gene (5 bases). Germline V CDR1 and CDR2: GTSNPN, SVGIG (reference sequence). The CDR3 sequence is 14 residues long. The V gene lost 0 bases and the J gene lost 6 bases, with 12 bases spanning the gap.

V is TRBV7-9 and J is TRBJ2-6; D is perhaps TRBD2 (6 bases). The germline V gene encodes CDR1 SEHNR and CDR2 FQNEAQ (reference sequence). The germline V and J ends were trimmed by 2 bases and 2 bases, with 13 bases remaining between them. The CDR3 covers 17 residues. CDR3 coding DNA: TGTGCCAGCAGCTTAATGCGGGGCGTGGCTGGGGCCAACGTCCTGACTTTC. The encoded protein is CASSLMRGVAGANVLTF.

This chain connects TRBV4-2 to TRBJ2-7; 8 bases are a match to TRBD2. V was clipped by 1 base and J by 0 bases; unmatched bases: 2. Germline-derived CDR1 and CDR2 are LGHNA and YNFKEQ. The CDR3 is 15 amino acids. CDR3 coding DNA: TGTGCCAGCAGCCAAGGAGCGGGGGACTCCTACGAGCAGTACTTC. It encodes CASSQGAGDSYEQYF.

This clonotype turned up a few times. The rearrangement joins TRBV5-5 to TRBJ2-1; D not resolved. This CDR3 region has 12 residues. Germline values: CDR1 SGHKS, CDR2 YYEKEE (reference sequence). Trimming took 1 base from V and 8 from J, leaving 7 bases between them. Here the CDR3 DNA reads TGTGCCAGCAGCTTGAGGGCCGATGAGCAGTTCTTC. Its translation is CASSLRADEQFF.